This T cell receptor (beta chain) was captured by sequencing in a study of tumor-infiltrating lymphocytes in localized non-small cell lung cancer. Study-wide findings and caveats: Different pieces of the same tissue went to different assays, confounding technical variation with intratumor heterogeneity. Compared with uninvolved lung, tumors showed higher T cell infiltration by TCRbeta sequencing.

Sequencing was performed with immunoSEQ multiplex PCR; in TCRdb, only in-frame clones are kept and a portion is missing. The table lists 11,000 or so clones, about 75% of them singletons. Note on this clone: Its antigen is not known.

From germline, CDR1 is SGHAT and CDR2 FQNNGV. The CDR3 is made up of 12 amino acids. V lost 0 bases and J lost 6, with 6 bases in between. The rearrangement uses TRBV11-2 and TRBJ2-7; D tentatively reads TRBD1 or TRBD2 (5 bases each). Sequenced input: uninvolved lung tissue not adjacent to the tumor. The clonotype comes from a human donor with non-small cell lung cancer. CDR3 amino acids: CASSLDGGEQYF. The CDR3 DNA follows: TGTGCCAGCAGCTTAGATGGGGGCGAGCAGTACTTC.